These 9 T cell receptor beta chains came from one sample sequenced in a study of cytomegalovirus exposure and HLA in healthy donors (dated by TCRdb to 2016 to 2017). Receptors were amplified or captured by the immunoSEQ multiplex PCR assay. For the multiplex PCR, a mixture combining 60 forward primers for TCR Vbeta segments and 13 reverse primers for TCR Jbeta segments was used. TCRdb carries this immuneACCESS record with in-frame sequences only. Its versions omit some clonotypes, under half of them owing to an unresolved V gene in the studies checked, with the rest unexplained. The sample table contains around 140,000 clones; only one count was recorded for approximately 84% of them. The ten largest clones add up to 9% to 10% of the sample. Sequenced sample: PBMCs. The receptors originated from a woman in her fifties or sixties in good health and CMV-seropositive.

The chain has TRBV10-3 and TRBJ2-1; 8 bases fit TRBD2. CDR3 size: 13 residues. Germline assignment: CDR1 ENHRY and CDR2 SYGVKD. In DNA, the CDR3 is TGTGCATCGGGGGGGGTCTCCTACAATGAGCAGTTCTTC. This translates into CASGGVSYNEQFF.

V usage is TRBV4-2 and J usage is TRBJ1-1; tentative D call: TRBD1 (5 bases). The V end lost 8 bases, the J end lost 10 bases, and 11 bases lay between the germline ends. The CDR3 has 10 residues. Germline-derived CDR1 and CDR2 are LGHNA and YNFKEQ. This CDR3 reads CASRGVVAFF. The CDR3 region has the DNA TGTGCCAGCCGGGGGGTTGTAGCTTTCTTT.

The V call is TRBV29-1, the J call TRBJ2-3, with D maybe TRBD1 (6 bases). Looked up from germline, CDR1 is SQVTM and CDR2 is ANQGSEA. CDR3 length: 12 amino acids. V was clipped by 6 bases and J by 2 bases, with 9 bases between them. CDR3 in amino acids: CSVGQYTDTQYF. Here the CDR3 DNA reads TGCAGCGTAGGACAGTACACAGATACGCAGTATTTT.

The chain couples TRBV4-3 to TRBJ1-1; the match to TRBD1 covers 8 bases. V shed 1 base, J shed 8 bases, and the junction held 6 bases outside the gene matches. The germline V gene encodes CDR1 LGHNA and CDR2 YSLEER. The CDR3 covers 14 residues. In DNA, the CDR3 is TGCGCCAGCAGCCAAGTCCAGGGGGCCGACGAAGCTTTCTTT. Its translation is CASSQVQGADEAFF.

This chain links TRBV9 with TRBJ1-5; maybe TRBD1 (6 bases). Germline V gives CDR1 SGDLS, CDR2 YYNGEE. This CDR3 comprises 15 residues. The V end lost 0 bases, the J end lost 4 bases, and 11 bases lay between the germline ends. CDR3 sequence: CASSVGDNLNQPQHF. The CDR3 coding sequence is TGTGCCAGCAGCGTAGGGGACAACCTAAATCAGCCCCAGCATTTT.

J is TRBJ1-2 and V is TRBV4-2; 7 bases match TRBD1. Trimming at V came to 3 bases and at J to 4 bases, leaving 11 bases not matched to a gene. This CDR3 spans 16 amino acids. CDR1 is LGHNA and CDR2 is YNFKEQ in the germline V gene. The CDR3 is CASSHPRQGLFYGYTF. DNA of the CDR3: TGTGCCAGCAGCCACCCTCGACAGGGCCTCTTCTATGGCTACACCTTC.

This clone was detected only a few times. The gene calls are TRBV6-5 and TRBJ1-2; 7 positions match TRBD1. In germline, CDR1 is MNHEY, CDR2 SVGAGI. V lost 2 bases and J lost 8; bases outside the gene matches: 14. The CDR3 length is 16 residues. The CDR3 region is CASSYRRSVTGYGYTF. The CDR3 nucleotides read TGTGCCAGCAGTTACCGTCGATCCGTGACAGGGTACGGCTACACCTTC.

The chain employs TRBV6-4 and TRBJ1-2, with TRBD1 as a possible D gene (5 bases). Germline V gives CDR1 MRHNA, CDR2 SNTAGT. Trimming pared 3 bases from V and 8 bases from J, leaving 16 bases between. The CDR3 spans 14 residues. CDR3 coding DNA: TGTGCCAGCAGTGAAGCACCGGGGGTCCCCGGCTACACCTTC. This encodes CASSEAPGVPGYTF.

The V call is TRBV2, the J call TRBJ1-2; TRBD1 agrees at 8 bases. CDR1 and CDR2 (germline): SNHLY, FYNNEI. J was trimmed by 8 bases and V by 6 bases; bases with no gene match: 11. This CDR3 contains 14 residues. Here the CDR3 DNA reads TGTGCCAGCAGCGGATTGACAGGGGACTGGGGCTACACCTTC. Amino acids: CASSGLTGDWGYTF.